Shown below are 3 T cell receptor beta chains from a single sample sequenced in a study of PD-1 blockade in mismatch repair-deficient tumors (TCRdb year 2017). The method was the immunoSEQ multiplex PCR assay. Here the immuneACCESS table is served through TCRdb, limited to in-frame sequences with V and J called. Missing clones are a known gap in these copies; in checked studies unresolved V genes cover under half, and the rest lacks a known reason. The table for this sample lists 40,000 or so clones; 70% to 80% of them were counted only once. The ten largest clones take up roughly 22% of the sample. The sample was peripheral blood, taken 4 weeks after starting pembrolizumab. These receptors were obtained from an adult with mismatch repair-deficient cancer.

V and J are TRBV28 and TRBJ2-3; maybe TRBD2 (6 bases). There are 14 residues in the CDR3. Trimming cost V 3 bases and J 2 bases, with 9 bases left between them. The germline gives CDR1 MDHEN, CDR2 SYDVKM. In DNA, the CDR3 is TGTGCCAGCAGTTTGGAGGGAAACACAGATACGCAGTATTTT. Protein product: CASSLEGNTDTQYF.

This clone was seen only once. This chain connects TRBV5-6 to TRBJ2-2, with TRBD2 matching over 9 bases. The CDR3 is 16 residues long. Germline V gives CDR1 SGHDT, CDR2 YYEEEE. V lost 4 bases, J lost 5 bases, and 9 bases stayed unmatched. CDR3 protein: CASSSRLAEITGELFF. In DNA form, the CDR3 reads TGTGCCAGCAGCAGCCGACTAGCGGAGATAACCGGGGAGCTGTTTTTT.

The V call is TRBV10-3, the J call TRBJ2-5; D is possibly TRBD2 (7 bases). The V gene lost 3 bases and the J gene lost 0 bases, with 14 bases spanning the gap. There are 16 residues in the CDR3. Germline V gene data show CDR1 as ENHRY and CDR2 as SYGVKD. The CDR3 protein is CAISDRGGVYQETQYF. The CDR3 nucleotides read TGTGCCATCAGTGACAGGGGAGGGGTGTACCAAGAGACCCAGTACTTC.